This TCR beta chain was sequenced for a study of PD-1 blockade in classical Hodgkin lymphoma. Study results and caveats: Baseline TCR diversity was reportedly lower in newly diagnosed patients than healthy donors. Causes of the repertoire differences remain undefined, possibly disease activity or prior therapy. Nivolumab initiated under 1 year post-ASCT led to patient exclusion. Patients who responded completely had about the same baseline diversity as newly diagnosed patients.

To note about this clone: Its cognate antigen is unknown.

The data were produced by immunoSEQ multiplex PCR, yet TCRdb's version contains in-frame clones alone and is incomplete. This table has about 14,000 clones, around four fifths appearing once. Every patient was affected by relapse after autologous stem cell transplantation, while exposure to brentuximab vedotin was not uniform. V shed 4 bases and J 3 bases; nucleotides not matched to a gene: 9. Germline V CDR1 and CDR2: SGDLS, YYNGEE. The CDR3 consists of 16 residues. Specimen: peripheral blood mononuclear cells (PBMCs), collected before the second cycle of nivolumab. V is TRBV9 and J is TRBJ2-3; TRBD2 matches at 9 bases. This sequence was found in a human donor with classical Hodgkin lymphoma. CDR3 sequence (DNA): TGTGCCAGCAGCCTCATAGCGGGGGCAGTGACAGATACGCAGTATTTT. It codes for CASSLIAGAVTDTQYF. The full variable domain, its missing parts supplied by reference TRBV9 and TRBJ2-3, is DSGVTQTPKHLITATGQRVTLRCSPRSGDLSVYWYQQSLDQGLQFLIQYYNGEERAKGNILERFSAQQFPDLHSELNLSSLELGDSALYFCASSLIAGAVTDTQYFGPGTRLTVL.